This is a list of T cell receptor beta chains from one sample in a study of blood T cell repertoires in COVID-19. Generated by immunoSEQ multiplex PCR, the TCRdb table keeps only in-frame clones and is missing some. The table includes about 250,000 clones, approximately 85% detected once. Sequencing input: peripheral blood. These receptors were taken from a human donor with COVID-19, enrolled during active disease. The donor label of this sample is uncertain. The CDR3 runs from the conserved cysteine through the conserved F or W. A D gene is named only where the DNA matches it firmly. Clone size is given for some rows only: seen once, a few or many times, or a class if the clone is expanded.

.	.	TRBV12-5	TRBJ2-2	TGTGCTAGTGGTTTGGTATATCCCGGGGAGCTGTTTTTT	CASGLVYPGELFF
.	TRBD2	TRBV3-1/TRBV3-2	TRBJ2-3	TGTGCCAGCAGCCTCACGGGGGGGGCAGATACGCAGTATTTT	CASSLTGGADTQYF
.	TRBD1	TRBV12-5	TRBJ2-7	TGTGCTAGTGGTTTGGCCAGGGGGTCCTTTTCCTACGAGCAGTACTTC	CASGLARGSFSYEQYF
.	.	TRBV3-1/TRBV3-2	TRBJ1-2	TGTGCCAGCAGCCAAGAAGAGTCCAATGGCTACACCTTC	CASSQEESNGYTF
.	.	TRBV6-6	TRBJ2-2	TGTGCCAGCAGTTTGTTACAGGGTACTACCGGGGAGCTGTTTTTT	CASSLLQGTTGELFF
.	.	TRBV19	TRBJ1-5	TGTGCCAGTAGTATAGATCGGAGCACGACCAATCAGCCCCAGCATTTT	CASSIDRSTTNQPQHF
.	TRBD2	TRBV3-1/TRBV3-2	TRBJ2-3	TGTGCCAGCAGCCAAGCCGGACTAGGGAGGGTAGATACGCAGTATTTT	CASSQAGLGRVDTQYF
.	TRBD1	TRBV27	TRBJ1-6	TGTGCCAGCAGTTCTCCGGGACAGCATAATTCACCCCTCCACTTT	CASSSPGQHNSPLHF
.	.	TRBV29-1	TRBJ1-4	TGCAGCGTGGCCGGCCAGGGGTTGAGGAATGAAAAACTGTTTTTT	CSVAGQGLRNEKLFF
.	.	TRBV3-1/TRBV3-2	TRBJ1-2	TGTGCCAGCAGCCATCTGTCCCAGGGTACCCACTATGGCTACACCTTC	CASSHLSQGTHYGYTF
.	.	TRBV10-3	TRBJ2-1	TGTGCCATCAGTGAAGCTTTATCCTACAATGAGCAGTTCTTC	CAISEALSYNEQFF
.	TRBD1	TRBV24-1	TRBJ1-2	TGTGCCACCAGTGATTCACAGGGGAGGAGGGGCTACACCTTC	CATSDSQGRRGYTF
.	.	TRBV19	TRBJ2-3	TGTGCCAGTAGTATGAGGGGGGGCTACTTCACAGATACGCAGTATTTT	CASSMRGGYFTDTQYF
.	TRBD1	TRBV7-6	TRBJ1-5	TGTGCCAGCAGCACCTACAGGGGGGACCAGCCCCAGCATTTT	CASSTYRGDQPQHF
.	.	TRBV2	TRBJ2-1	TGTGCCAGCAGTCGGGGGACCTACAATGAGCAGTTCTTC	CASSRGTYNEQFF
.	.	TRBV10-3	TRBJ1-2	TGTGCCATCAGAGTAGAGGAGGGCTACACCTTC	CAIRVEEGYTF
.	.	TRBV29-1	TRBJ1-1	TGCAGCGTTGCTTCTACAGGGGAAGCTTTCTTT	CSVASTGEAFF
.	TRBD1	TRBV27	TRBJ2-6	TGTGCCAGCAGTGGGGACAGGGCGGTCTCTGGGGCCAACGTCCTGACTTTC	CASSGDRAVSGANVLTF
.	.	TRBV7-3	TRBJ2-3	TGTGCCAGCAGCTTAGAGGTGGGAGCAGATACGCAGTATTTT	CASSLEVGADTQYF
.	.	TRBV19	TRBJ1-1	TGTGCCAGTAGTGTAGGACTTAACACTGAAGCTTTCTTT	CASSVGLNTEAFF
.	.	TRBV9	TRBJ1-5	TGTGCCAGCAGCGGCACAGGTGGTAGTCAGCCCCAGCATTTT	CASSGTGGSQPQHF
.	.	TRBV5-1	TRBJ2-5	TGCGCCAGCAGCAACCAGGGACAAGAGACCCAGTACTTC	CASSNQGQETQYF
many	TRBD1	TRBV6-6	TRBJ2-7	TGTGCCAGCAGCAGCCCTCGGACAGGAGACTACGAGCAGTACTTC	CASSSPRTGDYEQYF
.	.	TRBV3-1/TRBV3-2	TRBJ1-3	TGTGCCACGACAAATGGAAACACCATATATTTT	CATTNGNTIYF
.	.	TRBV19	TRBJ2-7	TGTGCCAGTAGTCCTTTTTCTGGGAGCCCCTACGAGCAGTACTTC	CASSPFSGSPYEQYF
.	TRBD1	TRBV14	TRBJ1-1	TGTGCCAGCAGCCAAGAACAGGGGTACACTGAAGCTTTCTTT	CASSQEQGYTEAFF
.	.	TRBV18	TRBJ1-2	TGTGCCAGCTCACCAGAAACTTATGGCTACACCTTC	CASSPETYGYTF
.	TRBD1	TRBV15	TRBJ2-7	TGTGCCACCAGCAGGGACAGGGGCCCCTACGAGCAGTACTTC	CATSRDRGPYEQYF
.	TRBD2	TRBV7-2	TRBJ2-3	TGTGCCAGCAGGGGTGGCGGTAGCGGGAGCACAGATACGCAGTATTTT	CASRGGGSGSTDTQYF